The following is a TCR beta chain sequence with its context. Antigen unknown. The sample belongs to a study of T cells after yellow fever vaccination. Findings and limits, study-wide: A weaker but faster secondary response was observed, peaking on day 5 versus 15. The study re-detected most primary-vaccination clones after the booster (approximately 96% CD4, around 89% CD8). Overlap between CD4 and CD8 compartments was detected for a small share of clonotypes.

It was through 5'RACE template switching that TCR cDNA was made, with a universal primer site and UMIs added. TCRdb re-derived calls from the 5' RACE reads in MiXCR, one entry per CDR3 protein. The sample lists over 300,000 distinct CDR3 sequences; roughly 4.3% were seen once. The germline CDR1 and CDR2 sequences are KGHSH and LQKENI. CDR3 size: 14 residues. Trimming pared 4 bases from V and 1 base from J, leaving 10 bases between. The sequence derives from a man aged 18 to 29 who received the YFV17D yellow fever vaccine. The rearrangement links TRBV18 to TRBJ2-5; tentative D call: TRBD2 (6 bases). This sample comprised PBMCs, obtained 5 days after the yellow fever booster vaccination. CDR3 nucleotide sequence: TGTGCCAGCTCACTCAGAGCGGGCCAAGAGACCCAGTACTTC. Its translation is CASSLRAGQETQYF.